The 14 T cell receptor beta chains given below trace back to one sample, sequenced in a study of molecular identifiers for immune sequencing clone quantification. MiXCR was run by TCRdb on the PCR reads, yielding one entry per CDR3 protein. The sample shows roughly 630,000 distinct CDR3 sequences, 25% of them seen only once. Sequencing was done on a sample of naive CD8+ T cells from blood, with Jurkat cell RNA spiked in. Documented subset: FACS-sorted CD8+CD4-CCR7+CD45RA+ naive T cells. These receptors originate from a human donor in good health. Some libraries in this study had Jurkat cell RNA spiked in.

This clonotype has a count of ten or more. The chain is built from TRBV6-5 and TRBJ2-7; D is perhaps TRBD1 or TRBD2 (6 bases each). The CDR3 is 15 amino acids. Trimming removed 7 bases from V and 0 bases from J, with 16 bases in between. The germline V gene has CDR1 MNHEY and CDR2 SVGAGI. This chain's CDR3 is CASTPKGGSSYEQYF. DNA of the CDR3: TGTGCCAGCACCCCTAAGGGGGGAAGCTCCTACGAGCAGTACTTC.

This clonotype was seen at least ten times. The V gene is TRBV20-1, the J gene TRBJ2-7; D possibly corresponds to TRBD2 (6 bases). Trimming left V 6 bases short and J 3 bases short, with 12 bases between. In germline, CDR1 is DFQATT, CDR2 SNEGSKA (reference sequence). The CDR3 has 12 residues. In DNA form, the CDR3 reads TGCAGTGCAGACAGTAGCGGCTACGAGCAGTACTTC. It codes for CSADSSGYEQYF.

This chain links TRBV6-6 with TRBJ1-6; D is unclear. This CDR3 comprises 14 residues. Germline V lookup: CDR1 MNHNY, CDR2 SVGAGI (reference sequence). Trimming removed 2 bases from V and 4 bases from J, with 6 bases in between. CDR3 amino acids: CASSYGSYNSPLHF. The DNA of the CDR3 is TGTGCCAGCAGTTACGGCAGTTATAATTCACCCCTCCACTTT.

The chain recombines TRBV4-3 with TRBJ2-7; a weak D match, TRBD2 (6 bases). Trimming shortened V by 0 bases and J by 2 bases, and 14 bases separated the two germline ends. From germline, CDR1 is LGHNA and CDR2 YSLEER. The CDR3 extends over 16 amino acids. The CDR3 nucleotides read TGCGCCAGCAGCCAAGATTGGGCGGGAACGGCCTACGAGCAGTACTTC. Translation: CASSQDWAGTAYEQYF.

About this clonotype itself: This may be a read error: a much more frequent sequence differs by one nucleotide. V is TRBV7-9 and J is TRBJ2-2; 11 bases map to TRBD1. Trimming at V came to 8 bases and at J to 3 bases, leaving 2 bases not matched to a gene. The CDR3 is 14 residues long. CDR1 and CDR2 from the germline V gene are SEHNR and FQNEAQ (reference sequence). CDR3 DNA: TGTGCCAGCCGGACAGGGGGCTACACCGGGGAGCTGTTTTTT. This encodes CASRTGGYTGELFF.

In this sample, this clonotype turned up many times. The chain couples TRBV7-9 to TRBJ2-2; D ambiguous. The CDR3 is made up of 14 amino acids. Germline CDR1 SEHNR, CDR2 FQNEAQ (reference sequence). V dropped 5 bases and J dropped 6 bases, with 13 bases sitting between them. The CDR3 sequence is CASSRPDIPGELFF. The CDR3 bases are TGTGCCAGCAGCCGTCCCGACATTCCCGGGGAGCTGTTTTTT.

A few counts support this clonotype. This chain connects TRBV12-3 or TRBV12-4 to TRBJ2-5; the match to TRBD2 covers 9 bases. This CDR3 has 16 amino acids. V shed 3 bases and J 1 base; nucleotides not matched to a gene: 6. The CDR3 region is CASSLFTSGLQETQYF. CDR3 nucleotide sequence: TGTGCCAGCAGTTTGTTTACTAGCGGGCTCCAAGAGACCCAGTACTTC.

The chain combines TRBV2 with TRBJ1-5, with 8 positions matching TRBD1. V was pared by 0 bases and J by 3 bases, with 4 bases of the junction left unmatched. The CDR3 is 16 amino acids. Germline V gene sequence: CDR1 SNHLY, CDR2 FYNNEI. CDR3 residues: CASSEAPGGYNQPQHF. CDR3 sequence (DNA): TGTGCCAGCAGTGAAGCTCCAGGGGGCTACAATCAGCCCCAGCATTTT.

About this clonotype: This may arise from a read error, as a much more abundant clone is one base away. This sequence joins TRBV6-2 or TRBV6-3 and TRBJ2-3; maybe TRBD2 (6 bases). The CDR3 totals 16 residues. Germline V gene lookup returns CDR1 MNHEY and CDR2 SVGEGT. Trimming stripped 0 bases from V and 3 bases from J, with 13 bases between. The CDR3 sequence is CASSYSPREGTDTQYF. CDR3 in DNA: TGTGCCAGCAGTTACTCGCCGCGGGAAGGAACAGATACGCAGTATTTT.

This clonotype was observed many times. This sequence joins TRBV11-2 and TRBJ2-1, with D hard to call. The CDR3 runs 13 residues. Deletions cut 2 bases from V and 8 bases from J, with 10 bases between. Germline CDR1 SGHAT, CDR2 FQNNGV. The CDR3 region has the DNA TGTGCCAGCAGCTTATCTTTGCCGGATGAGCAGTTCTTC. It codes for CASSLSLPDEQFF. The whole variable domain, remainder taken from reference TRBV11-2 and TRBJ2-1, is EAGVAQSPRYKIIEKRQSVAFWCNPISGHATLYWYQQILGQGPKLLIQFQNNGVVDDSQLPKDRFSAERLKGVDSTLKIQPAKLEDSAVYLCASSLSLPDEQFFGPGTRLTVL.

Comments on this clonotype: Likely a read error: the CDR3 ends without its conserved phenylalanine or tryptophan. The limits of the CDR3 on the DNA are not certain, so only TCRdb's listed CDR3 is given. CDR3 sequence reads: CASSFGLAGERYL. The chain uses TRBV27 and TRBJ2-5; the D call in the table, TRBD2, was not verified against the DNA. The CDR3 is made up of 13 amino acids, end residues included. Germline V lookup: CDR1 MNHEY, CDR2 SMNVEV (reference sequence).

The genes are TRBV30 and TRBJ2-3; TRBD1 matches 11 bases. The germline V gene has CDR1 GTSNPN and CDR2 SVGIG (reference sequence). V lost 6 bases to trimming and J lost 4 bases; unmatched junction nucleotides: 6. There are 14 residues in the CDR3. The CDR3 protein is CACSGTGGPDTQYF. In DNA, the CDR3 is TGTGCCTGTAGCGGGACAGGGGGTCCAGATACGCAGTATTTT.

In its sample, this clonotype was seen a few times. The CDR3: CARERLAGANEQFF. In nucleotides, the CDR3 is TGTGCTCGAGAGAGGCTAGCGGGGGCCAATGAGCAGTTCTTC. The rearrangement joins TRBV2 to TRBJ2-1, with 10 bases fitting TRBD2. The CDR3 length is 14 residues. Germline CDR1 is SNHLY and CDR2 is FYNNEI.

This clonotype has at least ten counts. The chain joins TRBV5-6 to TRBJ1-1; D uncertain. CDR1 and CDR2 from the germline V gene are SGHDT and YYEEEE. Trimming left V 1 base short and J 6 bases short, with 7 bases between. The CDR3 length is 12 residues. The CDR3 nucleotides read TGTGCCAGCAGCTTGCTTATCTCTGAAGCTTTCTTT. Protein sequence: CASSLLISEAFF.